This T cell receptor beta chain was recovered during a study of blood T cell repertoires in COVID-19. The overall study: From the United States, Italy and Spain came samples of acute and convalescent COVID-19.

Original methodology: Estimates of nucleated cell counts were drawn from the amplification of reference gene primers. The data were produced by immunoSEQ multiplex PCR, yet TCRdb's version contains in-frame clones alone and is incomplete. The V and J calls and clone size come from that table; D and trimming were worked out from the DNA. The table lists a few hundred thousand clones, just under 85% of them singletons. This CDR3 region has 15 residues. The V end was cut by 2 bases, the J end by 5 bases, with 12 bases between. Germline loops: CDR1 SNHLY, CDR2 FYNNEI. The rearrangement links TRBV2 to TRBJ1-4; D is ambiguous. Sequenced: peripheral blood. The clonotype was recovered from a man at least 80 years old with acute or convalescent COVID-19. In nucleotides, the CDR3 is TGTGCCAGCAGTGAACCGAGTAGGAGGAATGAAAAACTGTTTTTT. Its translation: CASSEPSRRNEKLFF.